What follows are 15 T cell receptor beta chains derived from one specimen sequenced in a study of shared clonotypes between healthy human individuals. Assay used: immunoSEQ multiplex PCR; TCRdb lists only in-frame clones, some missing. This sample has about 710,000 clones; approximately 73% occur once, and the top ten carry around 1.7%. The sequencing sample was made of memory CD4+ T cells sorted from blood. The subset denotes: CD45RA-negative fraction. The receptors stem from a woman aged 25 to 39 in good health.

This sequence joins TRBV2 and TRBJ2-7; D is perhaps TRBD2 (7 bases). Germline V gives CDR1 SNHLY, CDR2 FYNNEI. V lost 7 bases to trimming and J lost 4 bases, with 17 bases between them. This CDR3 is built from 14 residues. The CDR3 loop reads CASTGGQRRYEQYF. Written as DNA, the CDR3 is TGTGCCAGCACCGGGGGGCAGCGGCGTTACGAGCAGTACTTC.

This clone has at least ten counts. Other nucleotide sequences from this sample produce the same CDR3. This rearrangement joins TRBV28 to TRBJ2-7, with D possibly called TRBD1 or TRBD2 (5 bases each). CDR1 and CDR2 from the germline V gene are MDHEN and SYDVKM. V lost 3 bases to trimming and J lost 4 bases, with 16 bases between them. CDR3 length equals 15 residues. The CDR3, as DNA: TGTGCCAGCAGTTTGGGGACGGGGCTAGGGTACGAGCAGTACTTC. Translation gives CASSLGTGLGYEQYF.

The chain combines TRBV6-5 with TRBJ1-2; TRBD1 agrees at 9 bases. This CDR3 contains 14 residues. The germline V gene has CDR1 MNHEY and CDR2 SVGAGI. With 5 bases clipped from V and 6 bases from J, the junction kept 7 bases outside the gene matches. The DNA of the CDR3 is TGTGCCAGCAGTGCTATACAGGGGGCCCATGGCTACACCTTC. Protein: CASSAIQGAHGYTF.

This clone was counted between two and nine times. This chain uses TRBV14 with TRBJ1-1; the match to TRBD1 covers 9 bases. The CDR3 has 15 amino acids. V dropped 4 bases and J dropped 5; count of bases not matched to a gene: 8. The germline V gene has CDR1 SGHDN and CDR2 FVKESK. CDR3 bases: TGTGCCAGCAGCCCCCAGACAGGGGGTAGAACTGAAGCTTTCTTT. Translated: CASSPQTGGRTEAFF.

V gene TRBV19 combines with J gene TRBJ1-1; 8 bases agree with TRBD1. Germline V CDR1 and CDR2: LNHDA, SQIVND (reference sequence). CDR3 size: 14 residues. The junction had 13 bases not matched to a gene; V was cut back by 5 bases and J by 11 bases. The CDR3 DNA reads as TGTGCCAGTAGTTTCCTCATCCAGGGGGCGCGGGCTTTCTTT. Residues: CASSFLIQGARAFF.

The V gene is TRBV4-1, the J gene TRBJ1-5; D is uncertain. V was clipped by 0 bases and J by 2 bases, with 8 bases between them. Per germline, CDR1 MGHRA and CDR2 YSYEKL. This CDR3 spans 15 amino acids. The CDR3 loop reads CASSQEAGRNQPQHF. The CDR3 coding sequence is TGCGCCAGCAGCCAAGAAGCCGGACGCAATCAGCCCCAGCATTTT.

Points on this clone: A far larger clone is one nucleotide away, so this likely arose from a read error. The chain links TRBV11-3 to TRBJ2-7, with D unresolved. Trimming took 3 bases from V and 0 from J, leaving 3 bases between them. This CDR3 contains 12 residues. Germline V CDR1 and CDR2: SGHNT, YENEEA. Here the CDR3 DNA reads TGTGCCAGCAGCTTGGGCTCCTACGAGCAGTACTTC. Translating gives CASSLGSYEQYF.

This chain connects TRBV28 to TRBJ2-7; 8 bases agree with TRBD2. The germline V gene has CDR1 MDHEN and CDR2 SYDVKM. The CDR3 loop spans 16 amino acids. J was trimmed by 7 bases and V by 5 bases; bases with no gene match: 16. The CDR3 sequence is CASSPAGGGMSREQYF. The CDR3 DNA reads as TGTGCCAGCAGTCCTGCCGGCGGGGGGATGAGCAGAGAGCAGTACTTC.

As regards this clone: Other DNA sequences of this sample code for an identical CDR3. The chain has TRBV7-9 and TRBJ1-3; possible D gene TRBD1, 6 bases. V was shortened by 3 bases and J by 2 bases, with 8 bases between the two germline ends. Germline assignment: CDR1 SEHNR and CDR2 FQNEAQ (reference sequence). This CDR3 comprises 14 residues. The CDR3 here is CASSLGGTGNTIYF. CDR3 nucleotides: TGTGCCAGCAGCTTGGGGGGCACTGGAAACACCATATATTTT.

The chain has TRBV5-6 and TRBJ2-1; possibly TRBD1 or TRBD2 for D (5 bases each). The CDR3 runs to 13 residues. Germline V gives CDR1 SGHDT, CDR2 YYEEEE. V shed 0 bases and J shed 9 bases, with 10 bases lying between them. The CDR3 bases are TGTGCCAGCAGCTTGGAACTGAGGGGTGAGCAGTTCTTC. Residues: CASSLELRGEQFF.

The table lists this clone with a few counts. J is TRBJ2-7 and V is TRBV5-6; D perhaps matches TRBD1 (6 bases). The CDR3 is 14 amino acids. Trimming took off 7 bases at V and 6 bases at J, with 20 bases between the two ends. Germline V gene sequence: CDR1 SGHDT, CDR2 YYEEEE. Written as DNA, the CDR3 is TGTGCCAGCCAATTACGAGCAGGGGAAGGCGAGCAGTACTTC. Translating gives CASQLRAGEGEQYF.

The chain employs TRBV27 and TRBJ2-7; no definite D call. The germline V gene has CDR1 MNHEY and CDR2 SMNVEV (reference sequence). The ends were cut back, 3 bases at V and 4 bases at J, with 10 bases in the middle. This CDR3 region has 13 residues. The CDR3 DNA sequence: TGTGCCAGCAGTTTTGGCAGAGAATACGAGCAGTACTTC. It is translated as CASSFGREYEQYF.

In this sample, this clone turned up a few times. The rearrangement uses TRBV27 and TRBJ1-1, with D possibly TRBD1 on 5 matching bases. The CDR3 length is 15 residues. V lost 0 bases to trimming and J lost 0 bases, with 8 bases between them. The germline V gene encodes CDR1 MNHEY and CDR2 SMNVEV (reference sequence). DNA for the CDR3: TGTGCCAGCAGTTTATCGACGGGGGTGAACACTGAAGCTTTCTTT. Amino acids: CASSLSTGVNTEAFF.

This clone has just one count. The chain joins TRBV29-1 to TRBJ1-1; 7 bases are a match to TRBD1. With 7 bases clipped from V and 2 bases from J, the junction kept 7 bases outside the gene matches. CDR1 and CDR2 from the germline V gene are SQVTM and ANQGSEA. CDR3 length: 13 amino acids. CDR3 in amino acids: CSGGQATNTEAFF. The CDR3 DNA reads TGCAGCGGAGGACAGGCGACAAACACTGAAGCTTTCTTT.

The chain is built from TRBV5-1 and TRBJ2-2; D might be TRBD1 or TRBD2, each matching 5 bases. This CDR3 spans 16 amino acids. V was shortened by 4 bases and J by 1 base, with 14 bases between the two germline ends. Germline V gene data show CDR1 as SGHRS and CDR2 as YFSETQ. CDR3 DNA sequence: TGCGCCAGCAGCCAAACCGGGACCATGAACACCGGGGAGCTGTTTTTT. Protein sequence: CASSQTGTMNTGELFF.